The table lists the clone carrying this T cell receptor beta chain with many counts. TCRdb independently ran MiXCR on the reads; one entry per CDR3 protein. Found here are a few hundred thousand distinct CDR3 sequences, about a quarter of them singletons; the top ten hold about 13%. The CDR3 has 18 residues. Germline CDR1 and CDR2: SGHVS and FNYEAQ. Trimming took 4 bases from V and 2 from J; bases not matched to a gene: 13. This entry comes from a study of T cell repertoires in cytomegalovirus infection. At the level of the study: Matching HLA type, along with CMV infection, was indicated by public TCR beta signatures.

This receptor was taken from a human donor in good health (CMV status not recorded). Some clones in this sample may be carry-over from other donors' samples. The chain joins TRBV7-6 to TRBJ2-3; TRBD1 agrees at 9 bases. Specimen: PBMCs. The CDR3 protein is CASSSLRTGTGLTDTQYF. The CDR3 DNA sequence: TGTGCCAGCAGCTCCTTGAGAACCGGGACAGGGCTCACAGATACGCAGTATTTT.